This T cell receptor (beta chain) was identified in a study of identical twins. A word on this clonotype: Its matching antigen is unknown.

TCRdb reprocessed the 5' RACE reads with MiXCR, giving one entry per CDR3 protein. The data contain roughly 490,000 distinct CDR3 sequences, around 15% of them singletons. Trimming cost V 3 bases and J 3 bases; bases outside gene matches: 4. Germline loops: CDR1 DFQATT, CDR2 SNEGSKA (reference sequence). The CDR3 consists of 13 residues. Study results and limitations: There was an excess of low generation probability in the out-of-frame alpha sequences that twins shared. Conclusions were based on cross-sectional statistical analysis, without following the same donors.

The same sample was also studied in work on yellow fever vaccine responses in identical twins.

The specimen sequenced was CD4+ T cells sorted from blood. The V and J genes are TRBV20-1 and TRBJ2-7; 8 bases align to TRBD1. The source is a woman in her late teens or twenties in good health. The CDR3 protein is CSARDRVDYEQYF. DNA for the CDR3: TGCAGTGCTAGGGACAGGGTGGACTACGAGCAGTACTTC.